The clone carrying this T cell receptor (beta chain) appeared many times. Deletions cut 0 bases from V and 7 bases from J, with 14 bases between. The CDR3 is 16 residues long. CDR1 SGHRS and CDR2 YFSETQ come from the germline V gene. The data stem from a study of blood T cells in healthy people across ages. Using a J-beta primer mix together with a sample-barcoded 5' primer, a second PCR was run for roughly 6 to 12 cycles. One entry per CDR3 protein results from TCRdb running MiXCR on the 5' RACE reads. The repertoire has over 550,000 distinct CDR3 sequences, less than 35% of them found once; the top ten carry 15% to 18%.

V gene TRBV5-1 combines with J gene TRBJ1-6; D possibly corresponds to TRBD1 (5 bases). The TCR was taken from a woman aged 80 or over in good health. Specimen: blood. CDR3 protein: CASSLVSGTGNSPLHF. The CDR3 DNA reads TGCGCCAGCAGCTTGGTCTCCGGGACGGGGAATTCACCCCTCCACTTT.